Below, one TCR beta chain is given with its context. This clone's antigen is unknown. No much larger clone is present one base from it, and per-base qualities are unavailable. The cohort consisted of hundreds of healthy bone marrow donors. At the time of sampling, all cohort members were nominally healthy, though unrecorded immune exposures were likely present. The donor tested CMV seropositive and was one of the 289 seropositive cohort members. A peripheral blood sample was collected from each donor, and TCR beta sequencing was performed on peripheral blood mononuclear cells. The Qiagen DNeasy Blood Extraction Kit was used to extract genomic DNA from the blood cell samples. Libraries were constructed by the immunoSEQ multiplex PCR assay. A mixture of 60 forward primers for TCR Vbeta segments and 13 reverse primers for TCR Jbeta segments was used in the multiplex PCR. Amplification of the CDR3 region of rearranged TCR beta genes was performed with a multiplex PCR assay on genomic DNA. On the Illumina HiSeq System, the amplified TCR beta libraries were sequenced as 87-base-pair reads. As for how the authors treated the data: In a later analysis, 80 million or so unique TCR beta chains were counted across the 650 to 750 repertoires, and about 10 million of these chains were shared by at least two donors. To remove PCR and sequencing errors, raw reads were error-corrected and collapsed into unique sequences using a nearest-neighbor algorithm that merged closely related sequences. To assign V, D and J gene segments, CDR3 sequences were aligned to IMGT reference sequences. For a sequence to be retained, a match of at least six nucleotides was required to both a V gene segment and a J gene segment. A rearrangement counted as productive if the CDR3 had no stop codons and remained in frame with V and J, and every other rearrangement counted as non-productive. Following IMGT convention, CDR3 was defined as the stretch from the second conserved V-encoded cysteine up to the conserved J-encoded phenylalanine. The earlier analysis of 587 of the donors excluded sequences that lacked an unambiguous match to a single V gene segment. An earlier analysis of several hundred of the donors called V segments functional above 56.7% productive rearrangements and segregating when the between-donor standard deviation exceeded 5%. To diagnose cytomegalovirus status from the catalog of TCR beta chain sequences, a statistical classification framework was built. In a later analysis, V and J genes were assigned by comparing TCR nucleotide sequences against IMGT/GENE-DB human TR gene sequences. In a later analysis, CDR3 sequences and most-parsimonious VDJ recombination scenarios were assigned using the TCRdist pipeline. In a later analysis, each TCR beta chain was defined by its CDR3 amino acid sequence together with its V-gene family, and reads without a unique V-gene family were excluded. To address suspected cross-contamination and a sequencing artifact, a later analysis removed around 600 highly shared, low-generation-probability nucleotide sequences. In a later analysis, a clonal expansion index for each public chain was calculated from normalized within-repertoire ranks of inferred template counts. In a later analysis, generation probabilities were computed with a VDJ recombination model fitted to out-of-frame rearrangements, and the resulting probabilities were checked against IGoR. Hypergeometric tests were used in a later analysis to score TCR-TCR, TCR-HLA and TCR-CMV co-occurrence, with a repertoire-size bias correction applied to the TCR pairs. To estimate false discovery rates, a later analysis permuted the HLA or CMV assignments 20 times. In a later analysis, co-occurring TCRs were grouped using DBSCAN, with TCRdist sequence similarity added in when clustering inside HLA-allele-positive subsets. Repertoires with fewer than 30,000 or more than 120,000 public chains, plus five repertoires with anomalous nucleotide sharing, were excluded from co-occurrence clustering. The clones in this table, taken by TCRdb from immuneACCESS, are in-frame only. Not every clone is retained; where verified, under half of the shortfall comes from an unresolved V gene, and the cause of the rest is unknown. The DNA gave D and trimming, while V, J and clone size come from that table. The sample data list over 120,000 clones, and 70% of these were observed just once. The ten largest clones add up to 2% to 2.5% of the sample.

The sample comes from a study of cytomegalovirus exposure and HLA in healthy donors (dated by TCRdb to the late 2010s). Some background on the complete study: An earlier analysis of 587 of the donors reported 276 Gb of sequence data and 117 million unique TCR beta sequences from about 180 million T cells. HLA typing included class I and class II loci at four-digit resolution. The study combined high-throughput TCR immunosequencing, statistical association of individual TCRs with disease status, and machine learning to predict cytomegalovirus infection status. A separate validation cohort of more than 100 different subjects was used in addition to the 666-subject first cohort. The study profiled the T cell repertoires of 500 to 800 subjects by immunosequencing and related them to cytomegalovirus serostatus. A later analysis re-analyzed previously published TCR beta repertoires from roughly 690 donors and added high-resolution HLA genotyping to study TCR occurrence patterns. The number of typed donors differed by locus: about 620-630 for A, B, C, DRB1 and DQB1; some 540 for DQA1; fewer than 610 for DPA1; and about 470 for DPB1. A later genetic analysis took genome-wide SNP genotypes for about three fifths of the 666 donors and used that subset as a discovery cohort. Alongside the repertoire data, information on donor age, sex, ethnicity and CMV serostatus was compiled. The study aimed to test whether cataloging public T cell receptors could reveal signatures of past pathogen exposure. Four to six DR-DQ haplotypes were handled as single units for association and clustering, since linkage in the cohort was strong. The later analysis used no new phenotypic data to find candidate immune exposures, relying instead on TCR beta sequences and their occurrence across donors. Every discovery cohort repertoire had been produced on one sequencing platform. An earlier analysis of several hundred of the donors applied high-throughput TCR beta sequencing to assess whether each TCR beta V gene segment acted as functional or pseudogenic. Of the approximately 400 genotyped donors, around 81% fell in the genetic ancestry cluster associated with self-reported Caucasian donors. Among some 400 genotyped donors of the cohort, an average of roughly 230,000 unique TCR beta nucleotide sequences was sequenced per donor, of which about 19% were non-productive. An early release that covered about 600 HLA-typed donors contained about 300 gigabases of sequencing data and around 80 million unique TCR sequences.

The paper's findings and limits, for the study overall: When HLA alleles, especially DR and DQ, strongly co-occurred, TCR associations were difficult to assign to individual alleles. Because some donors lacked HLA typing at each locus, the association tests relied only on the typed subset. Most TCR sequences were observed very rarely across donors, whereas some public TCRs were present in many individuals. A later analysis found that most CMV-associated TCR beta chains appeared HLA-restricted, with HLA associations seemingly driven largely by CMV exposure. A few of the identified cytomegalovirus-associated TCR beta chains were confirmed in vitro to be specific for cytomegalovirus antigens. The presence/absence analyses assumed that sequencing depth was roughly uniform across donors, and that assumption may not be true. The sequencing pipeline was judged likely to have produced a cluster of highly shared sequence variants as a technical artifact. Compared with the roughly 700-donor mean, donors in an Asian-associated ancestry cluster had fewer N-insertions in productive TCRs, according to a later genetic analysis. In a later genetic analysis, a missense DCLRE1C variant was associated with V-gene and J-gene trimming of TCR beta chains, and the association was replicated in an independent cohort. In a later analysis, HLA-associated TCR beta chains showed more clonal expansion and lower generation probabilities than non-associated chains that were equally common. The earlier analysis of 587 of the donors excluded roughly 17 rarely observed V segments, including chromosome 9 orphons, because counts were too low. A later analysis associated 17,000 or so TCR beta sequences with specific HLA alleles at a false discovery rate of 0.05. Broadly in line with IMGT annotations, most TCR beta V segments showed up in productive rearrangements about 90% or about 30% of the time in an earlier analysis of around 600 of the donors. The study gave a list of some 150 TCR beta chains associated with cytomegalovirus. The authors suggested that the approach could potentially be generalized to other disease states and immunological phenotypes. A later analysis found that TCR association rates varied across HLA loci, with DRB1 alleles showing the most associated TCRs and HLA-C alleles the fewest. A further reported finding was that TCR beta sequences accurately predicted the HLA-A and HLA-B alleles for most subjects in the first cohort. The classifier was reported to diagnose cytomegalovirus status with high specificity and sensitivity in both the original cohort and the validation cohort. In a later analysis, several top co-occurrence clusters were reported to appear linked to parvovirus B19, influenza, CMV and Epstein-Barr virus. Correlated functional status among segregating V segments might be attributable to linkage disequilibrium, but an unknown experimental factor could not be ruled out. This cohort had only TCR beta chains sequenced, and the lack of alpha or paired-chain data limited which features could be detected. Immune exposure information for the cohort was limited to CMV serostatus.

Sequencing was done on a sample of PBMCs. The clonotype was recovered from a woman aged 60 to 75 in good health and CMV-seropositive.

At the DNA level, the sequence is TGCGCCAGCAGCCGGGACAGCTATAATTCACCCCTCCACTTT. Translated, this is CASSRDSYNSPLHF. This chain joins TRBV5-1 to TRBJ1-6; 7 bases in the junction line up with TRBD1. The CDR3 contains 14 residues, cysteine and phenylalanine counted. The CDR3 DNA has 42 bases and is translated from base 1. V is trimmed back by 4 bases and J by 3 bases, and the junction contains 1 base that no gene match accounts for. In the germline V gene, CDR1 corresponds to SGHRS and CDR2 to YFSETQ.